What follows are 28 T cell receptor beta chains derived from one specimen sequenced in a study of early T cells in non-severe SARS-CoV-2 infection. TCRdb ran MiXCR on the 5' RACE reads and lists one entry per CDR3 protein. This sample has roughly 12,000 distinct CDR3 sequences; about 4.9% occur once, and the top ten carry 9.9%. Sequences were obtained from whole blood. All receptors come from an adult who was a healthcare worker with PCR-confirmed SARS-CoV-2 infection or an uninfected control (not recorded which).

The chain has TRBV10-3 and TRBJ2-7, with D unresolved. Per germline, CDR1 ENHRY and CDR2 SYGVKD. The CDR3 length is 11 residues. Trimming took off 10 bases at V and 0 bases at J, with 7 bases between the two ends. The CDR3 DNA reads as TGTGCCACCAGGACCTCCTACGAGCAGTACTTC. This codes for CATRTSYEQYF.

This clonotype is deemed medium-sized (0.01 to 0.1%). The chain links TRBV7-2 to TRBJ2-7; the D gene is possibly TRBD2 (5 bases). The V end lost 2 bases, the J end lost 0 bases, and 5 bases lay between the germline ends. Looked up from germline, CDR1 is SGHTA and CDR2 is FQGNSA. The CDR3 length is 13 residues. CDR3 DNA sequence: TGTGCCAGCAGCTTACGGGGCTCCTACGAGCAGTACTTC. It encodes CASSLRGSYEQYF.

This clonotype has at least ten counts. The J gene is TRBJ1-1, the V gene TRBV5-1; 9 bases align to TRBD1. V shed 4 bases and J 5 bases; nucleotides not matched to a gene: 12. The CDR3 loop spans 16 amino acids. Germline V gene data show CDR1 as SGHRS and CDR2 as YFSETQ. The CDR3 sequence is CASSRLTGGVGTEAFF. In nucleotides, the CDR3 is TGCGCCAGCAGCCGACTGACAGGGGGAGTGGGGACTGAAGCTTTCTTT. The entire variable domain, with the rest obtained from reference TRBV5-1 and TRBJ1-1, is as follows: KAGVTQTPRYLIKTRGQQVTLSCSPISGHRSVSWYQQTPGQGLQFLFEYFSETQRNKGNFPGRFSGRQFSNSRSEMNVSTLELGDSALYLCASSRLTGGVGTEAFFGQGTRLTVV.

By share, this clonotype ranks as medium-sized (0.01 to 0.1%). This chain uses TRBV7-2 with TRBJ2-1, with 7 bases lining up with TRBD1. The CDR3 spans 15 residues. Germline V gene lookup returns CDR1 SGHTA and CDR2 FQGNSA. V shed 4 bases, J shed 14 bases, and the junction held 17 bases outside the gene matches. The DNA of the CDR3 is TGTGCCAGCAGCTCCAGTGGGCGGTTCGGGACAGAAGAGTTCTTC. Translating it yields CASSSSGRFGTEEFF.

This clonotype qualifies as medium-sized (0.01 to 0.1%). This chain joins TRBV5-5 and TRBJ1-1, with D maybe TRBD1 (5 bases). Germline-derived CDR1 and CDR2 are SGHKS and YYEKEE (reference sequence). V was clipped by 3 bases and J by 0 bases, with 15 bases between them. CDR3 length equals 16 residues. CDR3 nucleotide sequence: TGTGCCAGCAGCTCGTCCCGGGGAGGGGTGAACACTGAAGCTTTCTTT. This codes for CASSSSRGGVNTEAFF.

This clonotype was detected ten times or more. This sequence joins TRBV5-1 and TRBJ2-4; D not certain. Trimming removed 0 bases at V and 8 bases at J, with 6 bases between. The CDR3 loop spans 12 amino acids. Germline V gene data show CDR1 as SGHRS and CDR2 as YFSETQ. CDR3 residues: CASSLDRYIQYF. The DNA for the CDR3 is TGCGCCAGCAGCTTGGATCGATACATTCAGTACTTC.

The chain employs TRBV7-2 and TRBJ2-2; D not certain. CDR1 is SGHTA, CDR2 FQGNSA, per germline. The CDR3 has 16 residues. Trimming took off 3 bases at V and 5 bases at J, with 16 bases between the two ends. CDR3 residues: CASSLPSAAVTGELFF. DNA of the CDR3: TGTGCCAGCAGCTTGCCGTCGGCAGCAGTAACCGGGGAGCTGTTTTTT.

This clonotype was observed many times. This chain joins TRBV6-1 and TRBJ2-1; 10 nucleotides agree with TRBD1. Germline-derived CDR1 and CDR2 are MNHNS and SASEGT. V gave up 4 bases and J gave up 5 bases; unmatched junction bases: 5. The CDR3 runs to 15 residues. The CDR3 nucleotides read TGTGCCAGCAGTGCCCCCGGGACAGGGGACAATGAGCAGTTCTTC. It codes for CASSAPGTGDNEQFF.

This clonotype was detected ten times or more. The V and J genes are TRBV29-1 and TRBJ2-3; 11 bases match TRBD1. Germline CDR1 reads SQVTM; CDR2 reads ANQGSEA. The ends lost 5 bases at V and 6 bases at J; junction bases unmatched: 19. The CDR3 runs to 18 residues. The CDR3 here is CSVSSDRGPSRGLDTQYF. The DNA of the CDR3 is TGCAGCGTTTCCTCGGACAGGGGGCCCTCCCGAGGATTGGATACGCAGTATTTT.

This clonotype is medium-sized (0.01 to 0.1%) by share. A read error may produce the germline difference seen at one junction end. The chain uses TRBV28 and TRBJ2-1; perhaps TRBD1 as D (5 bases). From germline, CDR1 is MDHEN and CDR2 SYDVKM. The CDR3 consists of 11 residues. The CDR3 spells CACRAYNEQFF. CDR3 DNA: TGTGCCTGCAGGGCCTACAATGAGCAGTTCTTC.

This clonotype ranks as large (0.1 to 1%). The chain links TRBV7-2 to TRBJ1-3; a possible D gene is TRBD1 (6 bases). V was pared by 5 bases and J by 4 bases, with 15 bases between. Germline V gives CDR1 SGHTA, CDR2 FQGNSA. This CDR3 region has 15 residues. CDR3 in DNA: TGTGCCAGCAGCCCGGTCGGGGGGCGAGGAAACACCATATATTTT. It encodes CASSPVGGRGNTIYF.

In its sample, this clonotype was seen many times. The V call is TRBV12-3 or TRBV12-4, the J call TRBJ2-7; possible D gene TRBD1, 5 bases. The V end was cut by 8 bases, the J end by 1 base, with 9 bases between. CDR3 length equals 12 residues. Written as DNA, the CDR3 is TGTGCCAGCGGGGCATCTTCCTACGAGCAGTACTTC. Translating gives CASGASSYEQYF.

The CDR3: CASSPEREPNYGYTF. DNA for the CDR3: TGTGCCAGCTCACCGGAAAGAGAACCTAACTATGGCTACACCTTC. The chain couples TRBV18 to TRBJ1-2; D call uncertain. The CDR3 is made up of 15 amino acids. V was trimmed by 3 bases and J by 0 bases, leaving 11 bases between them. Germline CDR1 KGHSH, CDR2 LQKENI.

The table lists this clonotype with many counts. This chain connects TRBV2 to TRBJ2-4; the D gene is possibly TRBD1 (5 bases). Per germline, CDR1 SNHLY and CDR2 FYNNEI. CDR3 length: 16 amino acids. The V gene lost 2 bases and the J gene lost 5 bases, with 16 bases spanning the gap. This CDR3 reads CASSERAPGKENIQYF. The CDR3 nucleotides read TGTGCCAGCAGTGAACGGGCGCCAGGGAAAGAAAACATTCAGTACTTC.

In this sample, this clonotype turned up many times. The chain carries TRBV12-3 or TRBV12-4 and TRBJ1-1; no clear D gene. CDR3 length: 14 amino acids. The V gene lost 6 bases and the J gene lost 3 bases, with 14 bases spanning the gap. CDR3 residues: CASSLPPYHTEAFF. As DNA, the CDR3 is TGTGCCAGCAGCCTTCCACCTTACCACACTGAAGCTTTCTTT.

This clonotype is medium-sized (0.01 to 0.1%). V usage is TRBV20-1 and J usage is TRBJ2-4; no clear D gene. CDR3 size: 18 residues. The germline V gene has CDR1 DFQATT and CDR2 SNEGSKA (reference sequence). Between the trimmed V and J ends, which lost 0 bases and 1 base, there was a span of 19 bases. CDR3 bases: TGCAGTGCTAGAGATACTTCTCTTTTCCCCCTGGCCAAAAACATTCAGTACTTC. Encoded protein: CSARDTSLFPLAKNIQYF.

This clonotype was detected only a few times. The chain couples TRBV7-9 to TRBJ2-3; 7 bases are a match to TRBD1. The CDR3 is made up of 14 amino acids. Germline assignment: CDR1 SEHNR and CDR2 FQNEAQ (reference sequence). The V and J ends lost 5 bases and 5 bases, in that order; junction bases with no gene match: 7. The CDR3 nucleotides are TGTGCCAGCAGCGAAACAGGGGTGGGAGATACGCAGTATTTT. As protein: CASSETGVGDTQYF. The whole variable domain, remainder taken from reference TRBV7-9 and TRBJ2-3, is DTGVSQNPRHKITKRGQNVTFRCDPISEHNRLYWYRQTLGQGPEFLTYFQNEAQLEKSRLLSDRFSAERPKGSFSTLEIQRTEQGDSAMYLCASSETGVGDTQYFGPGTRLTVL.

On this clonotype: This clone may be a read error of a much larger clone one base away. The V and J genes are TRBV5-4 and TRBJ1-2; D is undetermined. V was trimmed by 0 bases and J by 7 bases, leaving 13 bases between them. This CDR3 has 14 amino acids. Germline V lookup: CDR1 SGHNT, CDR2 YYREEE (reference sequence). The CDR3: CASSLGVEYFGYTF. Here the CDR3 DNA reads TGTGCCAGCAGCTTGGGAGTGGAGTACTTTGGCTACACCTTC.

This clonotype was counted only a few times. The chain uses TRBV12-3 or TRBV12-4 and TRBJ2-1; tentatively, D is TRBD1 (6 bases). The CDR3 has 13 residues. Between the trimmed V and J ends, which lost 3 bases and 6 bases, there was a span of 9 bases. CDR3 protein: CASSFYRVNEQFF. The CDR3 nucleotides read TGTGCCAGCAGTTTTTACAGGGTCAATGAGCAGTTCTTC.

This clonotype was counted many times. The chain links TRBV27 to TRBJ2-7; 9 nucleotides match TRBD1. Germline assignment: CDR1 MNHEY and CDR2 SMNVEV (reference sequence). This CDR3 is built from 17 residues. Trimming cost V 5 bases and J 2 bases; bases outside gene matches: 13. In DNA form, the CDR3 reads TGTGCCAGCAGTGCGGAGCAGACAGGGGGGGCCCCCTACGAGCAGTACTTC. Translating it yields CASSAEQTGGAPYEQYF.

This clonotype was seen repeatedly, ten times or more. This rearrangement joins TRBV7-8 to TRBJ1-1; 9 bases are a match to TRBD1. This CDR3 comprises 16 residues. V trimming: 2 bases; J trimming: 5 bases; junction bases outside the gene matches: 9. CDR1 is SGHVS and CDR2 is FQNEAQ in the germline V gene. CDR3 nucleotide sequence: TGTGCCAGCAGCTTACCACGGGGACAGGGTTGGACTGAAGCTTTCTTT. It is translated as CASSLPRGQGWTEAFF.

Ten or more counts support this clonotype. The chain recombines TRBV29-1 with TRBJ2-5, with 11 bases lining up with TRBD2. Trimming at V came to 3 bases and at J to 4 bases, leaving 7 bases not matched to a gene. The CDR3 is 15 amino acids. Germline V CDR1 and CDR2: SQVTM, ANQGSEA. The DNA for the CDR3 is TGCAGCGTTGATGATAGCGGGGGGGCAGGAGAGACCCAGTACTTC. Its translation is CSVDDSGGAGETQYF.

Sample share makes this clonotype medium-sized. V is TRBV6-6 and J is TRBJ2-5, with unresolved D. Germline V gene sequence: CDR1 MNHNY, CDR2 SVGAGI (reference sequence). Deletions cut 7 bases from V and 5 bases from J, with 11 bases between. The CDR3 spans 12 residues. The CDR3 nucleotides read TGTGCCAGCACCGGAGTAAGGGAGACCCAGTACTTC. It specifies CASTGVRETQYF.

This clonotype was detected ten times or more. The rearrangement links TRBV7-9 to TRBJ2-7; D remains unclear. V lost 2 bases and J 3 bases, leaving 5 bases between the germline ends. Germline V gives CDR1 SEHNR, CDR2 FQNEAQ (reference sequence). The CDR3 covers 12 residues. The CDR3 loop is CASSLSSYEQYF. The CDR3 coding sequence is TGTGCCAGCAGCTTATCCAGCTACGAGCAGTACTTC.

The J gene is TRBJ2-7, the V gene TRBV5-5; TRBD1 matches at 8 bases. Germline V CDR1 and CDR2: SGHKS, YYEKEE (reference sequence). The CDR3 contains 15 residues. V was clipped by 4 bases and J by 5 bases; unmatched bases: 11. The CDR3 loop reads CASSLSGGPNHEQYF. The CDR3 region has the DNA TGTGCCAGCAGCCTCTCAGGGGGCCCGAATCACGAGCAGTACTTC.

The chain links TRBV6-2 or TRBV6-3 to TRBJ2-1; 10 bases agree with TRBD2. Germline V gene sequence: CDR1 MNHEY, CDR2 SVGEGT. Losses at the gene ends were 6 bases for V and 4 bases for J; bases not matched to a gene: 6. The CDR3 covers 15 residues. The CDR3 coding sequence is TGTGCCAGCAGGAGCCTAGCGGGGGCTTACAATGAGCAGTTCTTC. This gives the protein CASRSLAGAYNEQFF.

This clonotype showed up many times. The CDR3 bases are TGTGCCAGCAGTCCCGGGACAGGGTCTTTTGAGACCCAGTACTTC. This encodes CASSPGTGSFETQYF. The V and J genes are TRBV27 and TRBJ2-5; 9 nucleotides align to TRBD1. J lost 5 bases, V lost 5 bases, and 9 bases had no gene match. CDR1 is MNHEY and CDR2 is SMNVEV in the germline V gene (reference sequence). CDR3 size: 15 residues.

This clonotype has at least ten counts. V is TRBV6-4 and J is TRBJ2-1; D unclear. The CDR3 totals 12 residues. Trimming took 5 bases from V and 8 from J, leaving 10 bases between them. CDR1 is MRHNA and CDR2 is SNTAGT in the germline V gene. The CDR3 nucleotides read TGTGCCAGCAGTCTCGACGGTGATGAGCAGTTCTTC. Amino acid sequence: CASSLDGDEQFF.